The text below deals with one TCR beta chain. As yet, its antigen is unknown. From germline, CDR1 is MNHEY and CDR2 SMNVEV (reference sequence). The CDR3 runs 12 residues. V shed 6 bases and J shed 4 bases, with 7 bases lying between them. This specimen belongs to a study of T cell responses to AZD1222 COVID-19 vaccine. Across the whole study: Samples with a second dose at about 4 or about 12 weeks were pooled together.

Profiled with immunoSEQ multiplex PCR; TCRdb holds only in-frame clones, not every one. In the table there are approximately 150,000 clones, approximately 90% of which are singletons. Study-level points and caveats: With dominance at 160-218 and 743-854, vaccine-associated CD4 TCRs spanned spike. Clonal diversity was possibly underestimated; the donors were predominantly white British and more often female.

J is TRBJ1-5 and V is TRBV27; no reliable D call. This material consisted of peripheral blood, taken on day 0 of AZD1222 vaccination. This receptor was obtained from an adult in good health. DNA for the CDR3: TGTGCCAGCAGGTCGGGTAATCAGCCCCAGCATTTT. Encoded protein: CASRSGNQPQHF.